Given below is one T cell receptor (beta chain) in context. Its antigen is undetermined. This sample was taken from a study of cytomegalovirus exposure and HLA in healthy donors. Broader study findings: Reported performance of the classifier showed diagnosis of cytomegalovirus status with high specificity and sensitivity.

Germline V gene data show CDR1 as MNHNY and CDR2 as SVGAGI (reference sequence). V dropped 2 bases and J dropped 15 bases, with 17 bases sitting between them. CDR3 length: 13 residues. Only in-frame clones appear in the TCRdb table, and some are missing; sequencing was by immunoSEQ multiplex PCR. Of about 57,000 clones listed, 90% to 95% were seen once; the top ten hold less than 6%. The sequenced sample consisted of PBMCs. The V gene is TRBV6-6, the J gene TRBJ2-1; tentatively, D is TRBD2 (7 bases). The source is a woman younger than 30 in good health and CMV-seronegative. DNA for the CDR3: TGTGCCAGCAGTTACCTGTTAGGGGGAGGGGCGTTCTTC. Translated, it gives CASSYLLGGGAFF.